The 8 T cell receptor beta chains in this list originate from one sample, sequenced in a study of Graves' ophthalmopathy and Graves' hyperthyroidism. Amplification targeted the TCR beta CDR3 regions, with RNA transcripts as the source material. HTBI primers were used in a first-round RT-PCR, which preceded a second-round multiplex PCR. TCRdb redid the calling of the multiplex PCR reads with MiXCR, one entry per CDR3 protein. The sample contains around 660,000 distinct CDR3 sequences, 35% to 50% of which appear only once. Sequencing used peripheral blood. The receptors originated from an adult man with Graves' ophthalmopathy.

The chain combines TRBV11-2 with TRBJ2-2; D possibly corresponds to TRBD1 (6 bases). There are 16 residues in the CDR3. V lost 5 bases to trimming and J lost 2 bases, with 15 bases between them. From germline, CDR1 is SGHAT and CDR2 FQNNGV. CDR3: CASSHTWTANTGELFF. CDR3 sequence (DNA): TGTGCCAGCAGCCATACGTGGACAGCTAACACCGGGGAGCTGTTTTTT.

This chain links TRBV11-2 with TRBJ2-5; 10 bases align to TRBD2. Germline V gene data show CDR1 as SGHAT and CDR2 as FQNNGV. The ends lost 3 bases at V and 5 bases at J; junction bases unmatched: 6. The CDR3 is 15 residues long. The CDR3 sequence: CASSLVAGGYETQYF. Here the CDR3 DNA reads TGTGCCAGCAGCTTGGTAGCGGGAGGTTATGAGACCCAGTACTTC. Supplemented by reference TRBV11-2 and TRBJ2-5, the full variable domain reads EAGVAQSPRYKIIEKRQSVAFWCNPISGHATLYWYQQILGQGPKLLIQFQNNGVVDDSQLPKDRFSAERLKGVDSTLKIQPAKLEDSAVYLCASSLVAGGYETQYFGPGTRLLVL.

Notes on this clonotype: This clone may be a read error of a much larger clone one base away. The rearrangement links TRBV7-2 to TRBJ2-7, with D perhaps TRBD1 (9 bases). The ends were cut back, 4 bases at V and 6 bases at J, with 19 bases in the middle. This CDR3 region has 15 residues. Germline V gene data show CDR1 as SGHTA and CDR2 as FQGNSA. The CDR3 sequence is CASSSEQGAGGEQYF. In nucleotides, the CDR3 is TGTGCCAGCAGCTCCGAACAGGGGGCGGGAGGCGAGCAGTACTTC.

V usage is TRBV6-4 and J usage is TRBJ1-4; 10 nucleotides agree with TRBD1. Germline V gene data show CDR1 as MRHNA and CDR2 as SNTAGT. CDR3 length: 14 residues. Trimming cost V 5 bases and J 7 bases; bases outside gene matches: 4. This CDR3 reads CASSPGQGTEKLFF. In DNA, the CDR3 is TGTGCCAGCAGTCCGGGACAGGGGACTGAAAAACTGTTTTTT.

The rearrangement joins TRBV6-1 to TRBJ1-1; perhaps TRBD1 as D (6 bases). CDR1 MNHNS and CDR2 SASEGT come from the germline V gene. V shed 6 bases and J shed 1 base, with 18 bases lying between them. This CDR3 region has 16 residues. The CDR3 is CASSALGGAGNTEAFF. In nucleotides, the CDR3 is TGTGCCAGCAGCGCGCTCGGGGGCGCAGGGAACACTGAAGCTTTCTTT.

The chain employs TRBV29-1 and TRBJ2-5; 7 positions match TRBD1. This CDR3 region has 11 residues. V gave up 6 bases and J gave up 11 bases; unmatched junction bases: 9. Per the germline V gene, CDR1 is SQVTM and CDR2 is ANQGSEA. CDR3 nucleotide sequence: TGCAGCGTGGCCGAGACAGGGAATCAGTACTTC. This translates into CSVAETGNQYF.

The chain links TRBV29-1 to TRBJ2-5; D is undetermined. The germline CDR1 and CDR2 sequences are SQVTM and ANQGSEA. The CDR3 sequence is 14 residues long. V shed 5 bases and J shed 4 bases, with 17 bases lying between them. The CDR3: CSVHPLGSPETQYF. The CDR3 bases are TGCAGCGTTCACCCTTTGGGCAGTCCAGAGACCCAGTACTTC.

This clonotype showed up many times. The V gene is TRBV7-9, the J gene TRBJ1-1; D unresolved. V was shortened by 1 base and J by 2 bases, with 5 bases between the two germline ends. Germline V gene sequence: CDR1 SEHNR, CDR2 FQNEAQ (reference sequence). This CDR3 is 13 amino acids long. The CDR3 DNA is TGTGCCAGCAGCTTAGAATTTAACACTGAAGCTTTCTTT. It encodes CASSLEFNTEAFF.